This T cell receptor (beta chain) was captured by sequencing in a study of Ad26.COV2.S vaccination and SARS-CoV-2 variants. Documented treatment: roughly 20 received Ad26.COV2.S at low or high dose, single or two shots; roughly 5 received placebo; per-sample allocation not given. Samples were taken on day 63 after the first vaccine or placebo injection. The CDR3 is 16 residues long. J lost 3 bases, V lost 4 bases, and 9 bases had no gene match. CDR1 SGHVS and CDR2 FNYEAQ come from the germline V gene. Only in-frame clones appear in the TCRdb table, and some are missing; sequencing was by immunoSEQ multiplex PCR. The sample contains more than 300,000 clones, more than 70% of which appear only once.

This TCR came from a person aged 18 to 65 who received the Ad26.COV2.S COVID-19 vaccine or a placebo. The chain has TRBV7-6 and TRBJ2-3; 8 nucleotides agree with TRBD1. Sequenced material: peripheral blood, taken in a trial of Ad26.COV2.S vaccine versus placebo. CDR3 amino acids: CASSSRYRGRTDTQYF. The CDR3 bases are TGTGCCAGCAGCTCCCGATACAGGGGGAGGACAGATACGCAGTATTTT.